These T cell receptor beta chains were read from a single sample in a study of T cell repertoires in cytomegalovirus infection. TCRdb called the reads again in MiXCR, with one record for every CDR3 protein. The profile covers 40,000 to 55,000 distinct CDR3 sequences, with about a fifth appearing a single time and around 90% taken by the ten largest. Their antigens are not known. Source: CD8+ T cells from cultured PBMCs, taken from culture after CMV antigen stimulation. All receptors derive from a human donor in good health (CMV status not recorded). Some clones in this sample may be carry-over from other donors' samples. The CDR3 runs from the conserved cysteine through the conserved F or W. The D gene is left open where the match is weak. Size is omitted from some rows. Given values are once, few, many or a class for expanded clones.

len: 15
abundance: .
v_gene: TRBV6-1
d_gene: TRBD2
j_gene: TRBJ2-1
CDR3nt: TGTGCCAGCAGCCCGAGCGGGGGAGAATACAATGAGCAGTTCTTC
CDR3aa: CASSPSGGEYNEQFF

len: 14
abundance: .
v_gene: TRBV15
d_gene: .
j_gene: TRBJ2-5
CDR3nt: TGTGCCACCAGCAAGGACGGCTATCAAGAGACCCAGTACTTC
CDR3aa: CATSKDGYQETQYF

len: 16
abundance: few
v_gene: TRBV11-2
d_gene: .
j_gene: TRBJ2-2
CDR3nt: TGTGCCAGCAGCTTAGGTGTAACAGGGCCCACCGGGGAGCTGTTTTTT
CDR3aa: CASSLGVTGPTGELFF

len: 15
abundance: few
v_gene: TRBV7-2
d_gene: .
j_gene: TRBJ1-2
CDR3nt: TGTGCCAGCAGCTTAATCGACGGGACTAACTATGGCTACACCTTC
CDR3aa: CASSLIDGTNYGYTF

len: 15
abundance: .
v_gene: TRBV6-1
d_gene: .
j_gene: TRBJ2-1
CDR3nt: TGTGCCAGCAGTGAAGGCAGAAGCTCCTACAATGAGCAGTTCTTC
CDR3aa: CASSEGRSSYNEQFF

len: 16
abundance: .
v_gene: TRBV28
d_gene: .
j_gene: TRBJ2-7
CDR3nt: TGTGCCAGCAGTTTTAGAGGTGTGACAGCCCCGAGGGAGCAGTACTTC
CDR3aa: CASSFRGVTAPREQYF

len: 13
abundance: .
v_gene: TRBV6-2/TRBV6-3
d_gene: .
j_gene: TRBJ2-7
CDR3nt: TGTGCCAGCAGTGTTGAACTAGTCTACGAGCAGTACTTC
CDR3aa: CASSVELVYEQYF

len: 15
abundance: few
v_gene: TRBV19
d_gene: .
j_gene: TRBJ2-7
CDR3nt: TGTGCCAGTAGTGTCTCCGGGACAACCTCCTACGAGCAGTACTTC
CDR3aa: CASSVSGTTSYEQYF

len: 18
abundance: .
v_gene: TRBV6-4
d_gene: TRBD1
j_gene: TRBJ1-5
CDR3nt: TGTGCCAGCAGTAGAAGACCTGGGACAGGGAAAAAAGATCAGCCCCAGCATTTT
CDR3aa: CASSRRPGTGKKDQPQHF

len: 16
abundance: .
v_gene: TRBV27
d_gene: .
j_gene: TRBJ2-3
CDR3nt: TGTGCCAGCAGTTTTTTGGGTCACAAAGGTAGAGATACGCAGTATTTT
CDR3aa: CASSFLGHKGRDTQYF

len: 14
abundance: few
v_gene: TRBV7-9
d_gene: .
j_gene: TRBJ1-4
CDR3nt: TGTGCCAGCAGCGACCCTCGGGGAACTGAAAAACTGTTTTTT
CDR3aa: CASSDPRGTEKLFF

len: 15
abundance: .
v_gene: TRBV7-9
d_gene: .
j_gene: TRBJ2-5
CDR3nt: TGTGCCAGCAGCAACCCGGACAGACACCAAGAGACCCAGTACTTC
CDR3aa: CASSNPDRHQETQYF

len: 16
abundance: .
v_gene: TRBV7-9
d_gene: TRBD1
j_gene: TRBJ1-6
CDR3nt: TGTGCCAGCAGTTCCATCTCCGGGACAGCTAATTCACCCCTCCACTTT
CDR3aa: CASSSISGTANSPLHF

len: 14
abundance: .
v_gene: TRBV6-1
d_gene: .
j_gene: TRBJ2-1
CDR3nt: TGTGCCAGCAGTGAAGGGGAGGCCTACAATGAGCAGTTCTTC
CDR3aa: CASSEGEAYNEQFF

len: 14
abundance: few
v_gene: TRBV10-3
d_gene: .
j_gene: TRBJ1-1
CDR3nt: TGTGCCATCAGTGTTGACGGCATGAACACTGAAGCTTTCTTT
CDR3aa: CAISVDGMNTEAFF

len: 15
abundance: few
v_gene: TRBV7-9
d_gene: .
j_gene: TRBJ2-2
CDR3nt: TGTGCCAGCAGCTTCGATAGTAGTTGGACCGGGGAGCTGTTTTTT
CDR3aa: CASSFDSSWTGELFF

len: 10
abundance: .
v_gene: TRBV28
d_gene: .
j_gene: TRBJ1-2
CDR3nt: TGTGCCAGCAGATCAAATGGCTACACCTTC
CDR3aa: CASRSNGYTF

len: 14
abundance: .
v_gene: TRBV7-9
d_gene: .
j_gene: TRBJ2-7
CDR3nt: TGTGCCAGCAGCTTAGCGTCCGTCTTCCACGAGCAGTACTTC
CDR3aa: CASSLASVFHEQYF

len: 16
abundance: many
v_gene: TRBV29-1
d_gene: .
j_gene: TRBJ2-2
CDR3nt: TGCAGCGTTGAAGGCTGGAGGGGGGACTTCACCGGGGAGCTGTTTTTT
CDR3aa: CSVEGWRGDFTGELFF

len: 15
abundance: few
v_gene: TRBV9
d_gene: .
j_gene: TRBJ2-7
CDR3nt: TGTGCCAGCAGCGTAGGGGGCACCAACAGGGACGAGCAGTACTTC
CDR3aa: CASSVGGTNRDEQYF

len: 12
abundance: few
v_gene: TRBV20-1
d_gene: .
j_gene: TRBJ1-1
CDR3nt: TGCAGTGCTAGAGTTACGGACACTGAAGCTTTCTTT
CDR3aa: CSARVTDTEAFF

len: 12
abundance: few
v_gene: TRBV7-2
d_gene: .
j_gene: TRBJ2-3
CDR3nt: TGTGCCAGCAGCTTAGTTTGGGATACGCAGTATTTT
CDR3aa: CASSLVWDTQYF